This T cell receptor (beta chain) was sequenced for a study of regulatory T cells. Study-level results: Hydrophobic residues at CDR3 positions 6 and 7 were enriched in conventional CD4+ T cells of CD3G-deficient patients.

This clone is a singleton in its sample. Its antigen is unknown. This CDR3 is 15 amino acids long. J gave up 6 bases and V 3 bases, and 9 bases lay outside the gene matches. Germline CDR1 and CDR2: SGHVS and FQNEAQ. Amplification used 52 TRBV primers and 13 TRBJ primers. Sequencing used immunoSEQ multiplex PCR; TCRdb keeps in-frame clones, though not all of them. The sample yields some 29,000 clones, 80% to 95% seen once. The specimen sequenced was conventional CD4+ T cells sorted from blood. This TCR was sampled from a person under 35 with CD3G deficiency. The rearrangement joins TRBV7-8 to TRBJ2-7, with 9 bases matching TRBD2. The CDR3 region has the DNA TGTGCCAGCAGCTTTAGCGGGAGAGGAGCGGGCGAGCAGTACTTC. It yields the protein CASSFSGRGAGEQYF.